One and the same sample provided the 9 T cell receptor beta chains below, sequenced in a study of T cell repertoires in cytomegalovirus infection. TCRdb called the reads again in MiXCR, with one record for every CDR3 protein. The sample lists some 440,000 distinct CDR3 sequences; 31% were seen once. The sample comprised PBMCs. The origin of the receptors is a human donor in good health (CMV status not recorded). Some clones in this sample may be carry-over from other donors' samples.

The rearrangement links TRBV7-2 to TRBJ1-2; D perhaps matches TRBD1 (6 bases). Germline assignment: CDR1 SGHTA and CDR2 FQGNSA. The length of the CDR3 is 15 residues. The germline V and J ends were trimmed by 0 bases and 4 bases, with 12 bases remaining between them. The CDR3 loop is CASSLANRESYGYTF. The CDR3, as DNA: TGTGCCAGCAGCTTAGCGAACAGGGAGTCCTATGGCTACACCTTC.

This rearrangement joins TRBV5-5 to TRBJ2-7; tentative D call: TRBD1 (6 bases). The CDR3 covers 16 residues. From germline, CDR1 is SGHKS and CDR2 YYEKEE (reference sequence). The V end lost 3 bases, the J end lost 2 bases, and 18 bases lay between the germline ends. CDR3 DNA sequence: TGTGCCAGCAGCTCAGGTCCAGACAGGCCCGCCTACGAGCAGTACTTC. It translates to CASSSGPDRPAYEQYF.

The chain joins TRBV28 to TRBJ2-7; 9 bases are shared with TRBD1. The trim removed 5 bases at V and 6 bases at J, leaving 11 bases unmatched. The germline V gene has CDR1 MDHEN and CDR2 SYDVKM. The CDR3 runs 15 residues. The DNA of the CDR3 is TGTGCCAGCAGTAGCCTGGGACAGGGAGGCGCCGAGCAGTACTTC. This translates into CASSSLGQGGAEQYF.

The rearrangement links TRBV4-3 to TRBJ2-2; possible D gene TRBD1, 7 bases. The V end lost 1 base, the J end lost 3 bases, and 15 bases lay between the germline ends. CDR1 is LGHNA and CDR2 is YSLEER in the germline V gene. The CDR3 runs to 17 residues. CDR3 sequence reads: CASSQAGGGADTGELFF. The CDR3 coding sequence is TGCGCCAGCAGCCAAGCTGGAGGGGGCGCGGACACCGGGGAGCTGTTTTTT.

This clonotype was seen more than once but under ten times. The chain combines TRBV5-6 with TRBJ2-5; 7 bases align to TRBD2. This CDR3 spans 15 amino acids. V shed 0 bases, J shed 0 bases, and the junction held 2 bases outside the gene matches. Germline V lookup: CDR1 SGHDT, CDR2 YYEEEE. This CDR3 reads CASSLELANQETQYF. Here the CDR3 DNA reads TGTGCCAGCAGCTTGGAACTAGCGAACCAAGAGACCCAGTACTTC.

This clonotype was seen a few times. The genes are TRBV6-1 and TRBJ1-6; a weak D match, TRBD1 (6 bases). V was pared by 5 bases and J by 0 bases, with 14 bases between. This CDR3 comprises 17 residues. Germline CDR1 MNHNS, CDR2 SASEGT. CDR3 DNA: TGTGCCAGCAGTCTCCTGACAGGCGCCTCCTATAATTCACCCCTCCACTTT. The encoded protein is CASSLLTGASYNSPLHF.

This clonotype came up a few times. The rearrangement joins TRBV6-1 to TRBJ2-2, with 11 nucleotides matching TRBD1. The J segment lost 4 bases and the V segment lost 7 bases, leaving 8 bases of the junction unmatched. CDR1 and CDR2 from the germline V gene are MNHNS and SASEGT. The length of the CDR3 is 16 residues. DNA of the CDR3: TGTGCCAGCACAAATCTAGGGACAGGGGGCACCGGGGAGCTGTTTTTT. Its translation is CASTNLGTGGTGELFF.

This CDR3 reads CASSLEGPSIYGYTF. CDR3 nucleotide sequence: TGTGCCAGCAGCTTAGAGGGCCCCTCAATTTATGGCTACACCTTC. The rearrangement uses TRBV7-9 and TRBJ1-2; no firm D call. This CDR3 contains 15 residues. The germline CDR1 and CDR2 sequences are SEHNR and FQNEAQ (reference sequence). Trimming pared 1 base from V and 5 bases from J, leaving 14 bases between.

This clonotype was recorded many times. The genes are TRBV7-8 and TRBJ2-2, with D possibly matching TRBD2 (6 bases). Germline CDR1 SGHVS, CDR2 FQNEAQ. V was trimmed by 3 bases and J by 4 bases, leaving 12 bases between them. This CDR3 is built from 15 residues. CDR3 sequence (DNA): TGTGCCAGCAGCTTGTTTATCGGGAGCACCGGGGAGCTGTTTTTT. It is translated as CASSLFIGSTGELFF.